The source of this T cell receptor (beta chain) is a study of T cell changes during pregnancy in multiple sclerosis. The germline CDR1 and CDR2 sequences are KGHSH and LQKENI. The CDR3 covers 15 residues. V dropped 1 base and J dropped 3; count of bases not matched to a gene: 3. TCRdb's copy holds only in-frame clones and misses some; the assay was immunoSEQ multiplex PCR. The table records about 87,000 clones, 80% to 95% of them present only once. The origin of this receptor is a female donor in good health, enrolled as a control in a pregnancy study. The V gene is TRBV18, the J gene TRBJ1-2, with 9 nucleotides matching TRBD1. The starting material was peripheral blood, obtained in the third trimester of pregnancy. The CDR3 coding sequence is TGTGCCAGCTCACCACTACAGGGGGCGGACTATGGCTACACCTTC. This translates into CASSPLQGADYGYTF.